The source of this T cell receptor (beta chain) is a study of shared T cell receptors in the human thymus. TCRdb's table, derived via immunoSEQ multiplex PCR, lists solely in-frame clones and lacks some. The sample contains 720,000 or so clones, approximately 83% of which appear only once. The CDR3 is 17 residues long. V lost 5 bases, J lost 1 base, and 11 bases stayed unmatched. Germline values: CDR1 SEHNR, CDR2 FQNEAQ (reference sequence). The data were also submitted as part of a second study, on human thymus T cells. As reported in that work: Obtained as resections during corrective heart surgery, the thymus tissue was then studied. In thymic and blood repertoires alike, V and J usage looked biased.

The receptor comes from a girl less than two years old with a congenital heart defect. The chain has TRBV7-9 and TRBJ1-2; 9 bases match TRBD1. The sequenced material came from thymocytes. The CDR3 region is CASSTKGQGKVNYGYTF. In DNA form, the CDR3 reads TGTGCCAGCAGCACCAAGGGACAGGGAAAAGTTAACTATGGCTACACCTTC.